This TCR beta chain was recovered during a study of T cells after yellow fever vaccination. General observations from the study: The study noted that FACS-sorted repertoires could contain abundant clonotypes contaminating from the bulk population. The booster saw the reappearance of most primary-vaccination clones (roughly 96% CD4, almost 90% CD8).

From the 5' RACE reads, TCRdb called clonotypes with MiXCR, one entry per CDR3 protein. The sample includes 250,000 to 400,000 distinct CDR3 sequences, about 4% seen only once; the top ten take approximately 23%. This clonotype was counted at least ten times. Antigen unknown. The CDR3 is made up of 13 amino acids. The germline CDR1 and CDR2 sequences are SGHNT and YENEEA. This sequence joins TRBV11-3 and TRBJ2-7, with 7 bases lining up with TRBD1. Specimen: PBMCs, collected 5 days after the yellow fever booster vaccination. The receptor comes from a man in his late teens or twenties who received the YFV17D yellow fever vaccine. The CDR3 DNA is TGTGCCAGCAGCCTAGACAGGGACTACGAGCAGTACGTC. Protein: CASSLDRDYEQYV.